This T cell receptor (beta chain) was sequenced in a study of OX40 agonist ivuxolimab in advanced cancers. For the study at large: Dose-escalation patients suffered from hepatocellular carcinoma, melanoma, renal cell or head and neck cancer. Participants, around 80% male, averaged about 59 years of age, ranging from about 20 to 80.

Regarding this clone: Its matching antigen is unknown.

Notes on the study in general: Antigen specificity of clonally expanded peripheral T cells was not established. Some nonresponders likewise displayed low normalized T-cell clonal expansion.

The repertoire was sequenced with immunoSEQ multiplex PCR; TCRdb's copy has only in-frame clones and lacks some. The sample shows some 22,000 clones, 80% to 90% of them seen only once. The sequence was collected from an adult with an advanced solid tumor such as melanoma, head and neck, liver or kidney cancer. The sequences come from CD4+ or CD8+ T cells sorted from blood, collected in a trial of the OX40 agonist ivuxolimab.

Here the CDR3 DNA reads TGTGCCAGCAGCTCCGGACTAGCGGGAGATGTAGATACGCAGTATTTT. Amino acids: CASSSGLAGDVDTQYF. The rearrangement joins TRBV5-4 to TRBJ2-3, with 13 nucleotides matching TRBD2. The CDR3 covers 16 residues. The junction had 6 bases not matched to a gene; V was cut back by 3 bases and J by 5 bases. Germline loops: CDR1 SGHNT, CDR2 YYREEE (reference sequence).